These T cell receptor beta chains were read from a single sample in a study of T cell responses to AZD1222 COVID-19 vaccine. The assay was immunoSEQ multiplex PCR, and TCRdb's table has in-frame clones only and misses some. The sample carries 75,000 to 100,000 clones, nearly 90% recorded once. Sample: peripheral blood, taken on day 0 of AZD1222 vaccination. The receptor source for this set is an adult in good health. Each CDR3 is given with its conserved first and last residue. The D gene is left open where the match is weak.

v_call d_call cdr3_aa
TRBV2 - CASRRQTRVAGELFF
TRBV27 - CASSFGQQAFF
TRBV7-8 TRBD1 CASSLGQGAVYEQYF
TRBV18 TRBD2 CASSPRTSSSSYNEQFF
TRBV9 - CASSPGRSDNEQFF
TRBV2 - CASSPESGANVLTF
TRBV30 - CAWGRPGNTIYF
TRBV7-9 TRBD2 CASSPSEAGVFEQYF
TRBV28 - CASSLLAPTQRRNNYEQYF
TRBV19 TRBD2 CASSIETSGSYEQYF
TRBV27 TRBD2 CASSLTSGVGGGDIQYF
TRBV9 TRBD1 CASSISRTGGNYGYTF
TRBV30 TRBD2 CAGTRRTSGRAGELFF
TRBV5-1 - CASSPAGATQYF
TRBV5-6 - CASSWGSEQYF